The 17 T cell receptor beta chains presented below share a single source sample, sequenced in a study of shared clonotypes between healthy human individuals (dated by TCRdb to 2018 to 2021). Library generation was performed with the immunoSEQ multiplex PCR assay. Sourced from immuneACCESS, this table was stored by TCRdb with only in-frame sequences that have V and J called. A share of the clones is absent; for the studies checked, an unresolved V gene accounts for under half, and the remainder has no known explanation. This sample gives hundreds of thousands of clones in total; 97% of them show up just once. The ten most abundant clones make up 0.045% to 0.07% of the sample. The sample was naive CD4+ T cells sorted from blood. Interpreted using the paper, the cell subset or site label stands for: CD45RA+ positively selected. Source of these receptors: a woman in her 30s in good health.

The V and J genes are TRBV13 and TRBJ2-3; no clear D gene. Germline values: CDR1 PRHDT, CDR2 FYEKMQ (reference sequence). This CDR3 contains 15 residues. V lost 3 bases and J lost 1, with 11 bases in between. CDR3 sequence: CASSLFRGRTDTQYF. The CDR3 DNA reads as TGTGCCAGCAGCTTGTTCCGAGGCCGCACAGATACGCAGTATTTT.

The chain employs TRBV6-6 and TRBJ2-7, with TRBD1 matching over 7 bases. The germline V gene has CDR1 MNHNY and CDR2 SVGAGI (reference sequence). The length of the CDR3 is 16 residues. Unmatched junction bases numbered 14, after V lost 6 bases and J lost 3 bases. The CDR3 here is CASSRSLTGAFYEQYF. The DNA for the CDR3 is TGTGCCAGCAGCCGATCCCTAACAGGGGCATTCTACGAGCAGTACTTC.

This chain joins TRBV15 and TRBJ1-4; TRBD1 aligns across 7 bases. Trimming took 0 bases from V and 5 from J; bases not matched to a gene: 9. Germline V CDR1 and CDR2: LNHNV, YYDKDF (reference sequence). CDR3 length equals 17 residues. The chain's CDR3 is CATSRDRPDRLNEKLFF. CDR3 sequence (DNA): TGTGCCACCAGCAGAGACCGACCGGACAGGCTGAATGAAAAACTGTTTTTT.

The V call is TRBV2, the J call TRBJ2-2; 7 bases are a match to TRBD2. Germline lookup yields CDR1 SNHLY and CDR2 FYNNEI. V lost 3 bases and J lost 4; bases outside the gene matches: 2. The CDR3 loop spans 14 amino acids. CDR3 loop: CASSDSSGTGELFF. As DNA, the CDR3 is TGTGCCAGCAGTGATTCTAGCGGCACCGGGGAGCTGTTTTTT.

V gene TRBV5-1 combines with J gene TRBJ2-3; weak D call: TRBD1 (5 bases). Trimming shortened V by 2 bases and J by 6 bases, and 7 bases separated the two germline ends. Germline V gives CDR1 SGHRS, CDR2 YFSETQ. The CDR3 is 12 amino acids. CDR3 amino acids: CASSFPGDTQYF. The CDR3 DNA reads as TGCGCCAGCAGCTTCCCAGGGGATACGCAGTATTTT.

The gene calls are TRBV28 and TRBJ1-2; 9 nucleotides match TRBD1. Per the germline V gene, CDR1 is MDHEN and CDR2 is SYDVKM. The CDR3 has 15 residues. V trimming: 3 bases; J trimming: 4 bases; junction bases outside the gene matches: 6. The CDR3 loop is CASSFRDRVGYGYTF. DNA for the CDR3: TGTGCCAGCAGTTTTCGGGACAGGGTCGGCTATGGCTACACCTTC.

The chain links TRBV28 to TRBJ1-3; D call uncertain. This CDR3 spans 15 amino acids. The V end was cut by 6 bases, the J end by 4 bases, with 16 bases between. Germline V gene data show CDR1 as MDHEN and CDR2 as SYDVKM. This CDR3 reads CASRSGEGAGNTIYF. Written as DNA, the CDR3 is TGTGCCAGCAGGTCCGGAGAGGGCGCGGGAAACACCATATATTTT.

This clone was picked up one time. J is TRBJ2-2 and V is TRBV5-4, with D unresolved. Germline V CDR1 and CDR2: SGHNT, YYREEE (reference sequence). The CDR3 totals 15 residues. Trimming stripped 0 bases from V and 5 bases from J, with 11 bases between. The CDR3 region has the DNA TGTGCCAGCAGCTTGGGTACAGTTGGGACCGGGGAGCTGTTTTTT. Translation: CASSLGTVGTGELFF.

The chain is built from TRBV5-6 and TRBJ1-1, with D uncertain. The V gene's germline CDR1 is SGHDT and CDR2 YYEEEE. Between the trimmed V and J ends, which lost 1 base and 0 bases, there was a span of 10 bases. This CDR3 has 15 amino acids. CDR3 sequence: CASSLRQVMNTEAFF. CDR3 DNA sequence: TGTGCCAGCAGCTTGCGCCAGGTCATGAACACTGAAGCTTTCTTT.

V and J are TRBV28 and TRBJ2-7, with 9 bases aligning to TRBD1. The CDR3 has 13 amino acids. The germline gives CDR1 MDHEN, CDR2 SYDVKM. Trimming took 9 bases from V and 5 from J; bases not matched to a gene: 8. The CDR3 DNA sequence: TGTGCCAGTTCCCCGGGACAGGGTGACGAGCAGTACTTC. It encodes CASSPGQGDEQYF.

For the CDR3, the DNA is TGTGCCAGCAGCGTAGGTCTTGACGATCCGGGCGAGCAGTACTTC. Translated, it gives CASSVGLDDPGEQYF. J is TRBJ2-7 and V is TRBV9; no clear D. The germline gives CDR1 SGDLS, CDR2 YYNGEE. The CDR3 extends over 15 amino acids. V shed 0 bases and J shed 6 bases, with 16 bases lying between them.

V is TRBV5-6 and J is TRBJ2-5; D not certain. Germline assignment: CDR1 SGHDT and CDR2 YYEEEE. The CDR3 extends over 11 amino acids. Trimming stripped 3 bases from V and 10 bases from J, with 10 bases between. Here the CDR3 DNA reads TGTGCCAGCAGCTCAGACTTGATCCAGTACTTC. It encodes CASSSDLIQYF.

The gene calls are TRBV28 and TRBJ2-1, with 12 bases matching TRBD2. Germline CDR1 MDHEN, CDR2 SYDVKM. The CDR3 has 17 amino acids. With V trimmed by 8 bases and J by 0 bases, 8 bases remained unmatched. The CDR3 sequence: CASRTSGIPSSYNEQFF. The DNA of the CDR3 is TGTGCCAGCCGGACTAGCGGGATTCCAAGCTCCTACAATGAGCAGTTCTTC.

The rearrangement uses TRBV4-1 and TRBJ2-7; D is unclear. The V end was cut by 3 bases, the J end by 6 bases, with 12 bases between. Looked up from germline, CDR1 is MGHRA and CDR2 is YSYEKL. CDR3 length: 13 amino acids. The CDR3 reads CASSHPLRSEQYF. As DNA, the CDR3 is TGCGCCAGCAGCCATCCCCTTCGGAGCGAGCAGTACTTC.

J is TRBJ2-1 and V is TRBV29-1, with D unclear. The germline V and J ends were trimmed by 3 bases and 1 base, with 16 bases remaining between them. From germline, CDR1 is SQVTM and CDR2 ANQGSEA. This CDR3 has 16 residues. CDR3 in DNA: TGCAGCGTTGATGGGCTAGACCTTCGGTCCTACAATGAGCAGTTCTTC. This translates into CSVDGLDLRSYNEQFF.

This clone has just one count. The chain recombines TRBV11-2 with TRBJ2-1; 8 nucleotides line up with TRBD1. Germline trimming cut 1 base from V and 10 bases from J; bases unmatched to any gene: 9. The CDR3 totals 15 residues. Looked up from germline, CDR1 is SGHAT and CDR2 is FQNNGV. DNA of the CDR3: TGTGCCAGCAGCTTAGCCGGACAGGGAACGGGCGAGCAGTTCTTC. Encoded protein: CASSLAGQGTGEQFF. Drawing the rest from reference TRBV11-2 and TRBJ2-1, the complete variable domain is EAGVAQSPRYKIIEKRQSVAFWCNPISGHATLYWYQQILGQGPKLLIQFQNNGVVDDSQLPKDRFSAERLKGVDSTLKIQPAKLEDSAVYLCASSLAGQGTGEQFFGPGTRLTVL.

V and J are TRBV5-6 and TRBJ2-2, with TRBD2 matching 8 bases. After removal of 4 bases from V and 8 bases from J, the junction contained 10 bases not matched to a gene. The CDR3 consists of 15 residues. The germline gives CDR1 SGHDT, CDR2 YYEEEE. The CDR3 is CASSIATSGWGELFF. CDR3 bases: TGTGCCAGCAGCATTGCAACTAGCGGTTGGGGGGAGCTGTTTTTT.